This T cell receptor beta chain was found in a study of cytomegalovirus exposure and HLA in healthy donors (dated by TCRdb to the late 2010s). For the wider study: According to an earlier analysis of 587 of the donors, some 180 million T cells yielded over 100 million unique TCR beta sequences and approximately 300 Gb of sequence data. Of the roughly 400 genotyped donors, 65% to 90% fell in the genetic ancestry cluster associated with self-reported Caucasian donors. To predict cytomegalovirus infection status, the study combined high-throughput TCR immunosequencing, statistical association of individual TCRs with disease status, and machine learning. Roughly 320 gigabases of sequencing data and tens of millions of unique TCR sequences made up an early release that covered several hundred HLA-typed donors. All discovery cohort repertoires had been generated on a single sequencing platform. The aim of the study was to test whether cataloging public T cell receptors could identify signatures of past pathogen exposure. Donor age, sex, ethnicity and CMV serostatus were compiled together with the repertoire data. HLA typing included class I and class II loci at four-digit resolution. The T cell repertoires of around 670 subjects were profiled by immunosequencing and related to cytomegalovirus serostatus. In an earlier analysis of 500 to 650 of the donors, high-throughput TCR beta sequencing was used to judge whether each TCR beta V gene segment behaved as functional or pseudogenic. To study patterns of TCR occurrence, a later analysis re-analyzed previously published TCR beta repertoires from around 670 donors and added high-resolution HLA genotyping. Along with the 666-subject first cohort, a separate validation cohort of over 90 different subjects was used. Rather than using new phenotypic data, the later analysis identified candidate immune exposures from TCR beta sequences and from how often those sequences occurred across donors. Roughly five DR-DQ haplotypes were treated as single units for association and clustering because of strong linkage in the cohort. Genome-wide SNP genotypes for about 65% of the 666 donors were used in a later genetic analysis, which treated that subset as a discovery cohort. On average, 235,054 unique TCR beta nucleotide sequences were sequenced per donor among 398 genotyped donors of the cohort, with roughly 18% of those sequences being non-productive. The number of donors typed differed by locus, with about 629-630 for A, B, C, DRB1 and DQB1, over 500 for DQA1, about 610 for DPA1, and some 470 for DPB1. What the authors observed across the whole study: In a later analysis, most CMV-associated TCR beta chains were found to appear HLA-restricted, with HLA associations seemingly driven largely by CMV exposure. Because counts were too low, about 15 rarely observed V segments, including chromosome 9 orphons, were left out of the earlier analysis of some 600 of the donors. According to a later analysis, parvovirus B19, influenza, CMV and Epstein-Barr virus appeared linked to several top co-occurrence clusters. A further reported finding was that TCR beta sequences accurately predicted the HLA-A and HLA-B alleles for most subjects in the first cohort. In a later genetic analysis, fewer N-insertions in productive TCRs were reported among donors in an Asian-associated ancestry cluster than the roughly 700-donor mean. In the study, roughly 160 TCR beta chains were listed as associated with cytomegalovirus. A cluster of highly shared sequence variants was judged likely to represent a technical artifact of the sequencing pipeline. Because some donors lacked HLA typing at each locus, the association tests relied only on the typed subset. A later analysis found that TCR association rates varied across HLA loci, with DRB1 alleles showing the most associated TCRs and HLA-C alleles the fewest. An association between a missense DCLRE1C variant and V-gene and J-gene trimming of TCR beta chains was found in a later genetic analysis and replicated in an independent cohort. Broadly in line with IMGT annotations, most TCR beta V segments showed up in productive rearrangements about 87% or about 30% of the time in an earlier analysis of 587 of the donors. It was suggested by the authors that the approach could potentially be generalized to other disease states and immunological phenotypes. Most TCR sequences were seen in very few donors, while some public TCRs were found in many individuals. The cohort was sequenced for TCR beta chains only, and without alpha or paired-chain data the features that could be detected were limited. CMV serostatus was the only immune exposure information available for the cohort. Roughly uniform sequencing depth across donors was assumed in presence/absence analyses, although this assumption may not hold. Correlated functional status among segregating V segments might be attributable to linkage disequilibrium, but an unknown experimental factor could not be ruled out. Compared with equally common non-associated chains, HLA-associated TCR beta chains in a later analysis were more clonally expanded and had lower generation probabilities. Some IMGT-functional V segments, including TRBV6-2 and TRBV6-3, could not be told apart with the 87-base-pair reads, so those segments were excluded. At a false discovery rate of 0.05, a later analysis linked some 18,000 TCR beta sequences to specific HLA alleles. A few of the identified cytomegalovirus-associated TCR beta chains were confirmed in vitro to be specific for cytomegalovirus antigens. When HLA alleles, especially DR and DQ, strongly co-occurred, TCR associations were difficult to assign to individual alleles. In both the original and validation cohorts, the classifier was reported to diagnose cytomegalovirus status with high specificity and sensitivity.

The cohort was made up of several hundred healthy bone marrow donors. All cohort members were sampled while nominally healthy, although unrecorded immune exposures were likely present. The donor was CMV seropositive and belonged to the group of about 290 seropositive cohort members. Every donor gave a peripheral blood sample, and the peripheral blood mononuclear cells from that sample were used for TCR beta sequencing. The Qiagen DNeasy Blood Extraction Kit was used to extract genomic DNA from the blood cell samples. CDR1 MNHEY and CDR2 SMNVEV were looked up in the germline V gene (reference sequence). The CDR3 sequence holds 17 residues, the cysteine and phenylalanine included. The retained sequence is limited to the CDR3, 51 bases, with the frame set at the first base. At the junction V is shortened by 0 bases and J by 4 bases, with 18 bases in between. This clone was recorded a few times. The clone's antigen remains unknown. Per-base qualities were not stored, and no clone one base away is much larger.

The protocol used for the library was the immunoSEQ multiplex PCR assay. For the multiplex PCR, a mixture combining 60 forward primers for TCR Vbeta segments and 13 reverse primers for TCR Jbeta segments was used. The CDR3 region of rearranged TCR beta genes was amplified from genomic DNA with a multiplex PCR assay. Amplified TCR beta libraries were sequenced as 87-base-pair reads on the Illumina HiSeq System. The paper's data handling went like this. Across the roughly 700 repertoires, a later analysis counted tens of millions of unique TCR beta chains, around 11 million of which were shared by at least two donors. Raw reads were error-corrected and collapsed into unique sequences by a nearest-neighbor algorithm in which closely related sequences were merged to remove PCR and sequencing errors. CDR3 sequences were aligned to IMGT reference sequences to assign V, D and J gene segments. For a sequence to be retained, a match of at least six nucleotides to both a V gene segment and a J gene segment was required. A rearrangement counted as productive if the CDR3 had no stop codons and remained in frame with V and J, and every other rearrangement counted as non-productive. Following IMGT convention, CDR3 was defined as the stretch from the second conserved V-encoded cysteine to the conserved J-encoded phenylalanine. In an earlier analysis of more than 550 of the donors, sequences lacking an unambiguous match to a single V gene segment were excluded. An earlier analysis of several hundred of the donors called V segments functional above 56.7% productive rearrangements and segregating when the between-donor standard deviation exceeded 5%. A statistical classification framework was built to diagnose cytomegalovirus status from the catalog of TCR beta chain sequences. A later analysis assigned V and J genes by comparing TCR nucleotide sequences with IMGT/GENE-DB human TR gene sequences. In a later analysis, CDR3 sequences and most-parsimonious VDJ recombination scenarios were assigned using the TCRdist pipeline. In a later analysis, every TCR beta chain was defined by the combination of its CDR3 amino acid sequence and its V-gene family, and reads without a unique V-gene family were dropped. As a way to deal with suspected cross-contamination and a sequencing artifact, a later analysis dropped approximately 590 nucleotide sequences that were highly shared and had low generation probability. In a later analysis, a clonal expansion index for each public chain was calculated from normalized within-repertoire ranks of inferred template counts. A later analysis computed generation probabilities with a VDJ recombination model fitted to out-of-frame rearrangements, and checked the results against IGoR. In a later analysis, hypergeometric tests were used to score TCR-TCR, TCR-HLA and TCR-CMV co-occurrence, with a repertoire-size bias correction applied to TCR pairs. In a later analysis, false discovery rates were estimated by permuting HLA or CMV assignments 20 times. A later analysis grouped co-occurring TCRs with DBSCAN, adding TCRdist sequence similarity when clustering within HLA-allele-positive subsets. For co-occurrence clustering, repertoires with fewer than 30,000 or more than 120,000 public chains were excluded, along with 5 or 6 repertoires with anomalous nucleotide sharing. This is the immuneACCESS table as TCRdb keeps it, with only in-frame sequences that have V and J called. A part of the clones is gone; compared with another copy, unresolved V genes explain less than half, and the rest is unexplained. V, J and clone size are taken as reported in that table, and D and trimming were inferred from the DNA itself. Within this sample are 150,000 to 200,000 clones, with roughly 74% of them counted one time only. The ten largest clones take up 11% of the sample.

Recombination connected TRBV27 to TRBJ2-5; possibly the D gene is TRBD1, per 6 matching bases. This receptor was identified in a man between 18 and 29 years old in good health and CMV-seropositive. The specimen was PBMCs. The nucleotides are TGTGCCAGCAGTTTATCGCAAATACAGGGCTCCCCAGAGACCCAGTACTTC. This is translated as CASSLSQIQGSPETQYF.